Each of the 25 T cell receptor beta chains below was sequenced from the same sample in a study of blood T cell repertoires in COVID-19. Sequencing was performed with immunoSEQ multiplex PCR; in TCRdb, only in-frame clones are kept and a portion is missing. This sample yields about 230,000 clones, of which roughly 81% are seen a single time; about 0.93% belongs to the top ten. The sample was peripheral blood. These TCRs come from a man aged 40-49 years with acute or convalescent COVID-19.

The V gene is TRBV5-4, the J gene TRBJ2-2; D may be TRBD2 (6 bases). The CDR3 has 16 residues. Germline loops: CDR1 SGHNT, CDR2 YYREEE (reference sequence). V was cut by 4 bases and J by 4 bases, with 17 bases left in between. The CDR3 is CASSPEGRGATGELFF. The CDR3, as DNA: TGTGCCAGCAGCCCCGAGGGGCGCGGGGCCACCGGGGAGCTGTTTTTT.

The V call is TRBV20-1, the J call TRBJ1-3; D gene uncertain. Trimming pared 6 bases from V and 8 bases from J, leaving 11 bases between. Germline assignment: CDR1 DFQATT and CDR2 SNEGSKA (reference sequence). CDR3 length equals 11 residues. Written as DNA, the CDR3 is TGCAGTGCGAGGGTTCGTGACACCATATATTTT. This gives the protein CSARVRDTIYF.

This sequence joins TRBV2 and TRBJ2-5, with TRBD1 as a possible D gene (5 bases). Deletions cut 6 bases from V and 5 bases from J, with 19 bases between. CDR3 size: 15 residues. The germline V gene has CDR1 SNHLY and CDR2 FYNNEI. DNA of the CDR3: TGTGCCAGCAGGGCAGGGAATGGTTTCAGGGAGACCCAGTACTTC. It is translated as CASRAGNGFRETQYF.

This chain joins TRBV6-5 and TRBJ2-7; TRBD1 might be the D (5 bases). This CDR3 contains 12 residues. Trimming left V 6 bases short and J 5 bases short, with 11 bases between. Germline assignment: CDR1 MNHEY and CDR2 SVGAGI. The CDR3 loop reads CASRGRGHEQYF. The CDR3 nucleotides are TGTGCCAGCAGGGGTAGGGGCCACGAGCAGTACTTC.

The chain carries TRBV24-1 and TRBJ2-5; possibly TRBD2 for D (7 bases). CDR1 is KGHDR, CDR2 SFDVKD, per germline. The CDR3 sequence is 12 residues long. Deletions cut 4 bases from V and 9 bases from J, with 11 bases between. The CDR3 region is CATSEGRGPQYF. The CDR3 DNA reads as TGTGCCACCAGTGAGGGGCGGGGGCCCCAGTACTTC.

The CDR3 coding sequence is TGTGCCATCGAGCAGGGAACCTCCGAGCAGTACTTC. This gives the protein CAIEQGTSEQYF. V gene TRBV6-5 combines with J gene TRBJ2-7; maybe TRBD1 (5 bases). The CDR3 has 12 amino acids. Trimming removed 10 bases from V and 6 bases from J, with 16 bases in between. CDR1 and CDR2 from the germline V gene are MNHEY and SVGAGI.

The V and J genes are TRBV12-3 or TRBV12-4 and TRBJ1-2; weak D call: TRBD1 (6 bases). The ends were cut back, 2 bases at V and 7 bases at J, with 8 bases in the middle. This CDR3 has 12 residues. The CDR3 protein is CASSLTQGGYTF. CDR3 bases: TGTGCCAGCAGTTTAACACAGGGTGGCTACACCTTC.

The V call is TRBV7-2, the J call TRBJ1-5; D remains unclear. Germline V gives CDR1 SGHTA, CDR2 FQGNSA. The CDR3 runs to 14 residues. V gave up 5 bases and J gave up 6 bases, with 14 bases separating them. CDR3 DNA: TGTGCCAGCAGCCCCACGCGGGTGAGTCAGCCCCAGCATTTT. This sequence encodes CASSPTRVSQPQHF.

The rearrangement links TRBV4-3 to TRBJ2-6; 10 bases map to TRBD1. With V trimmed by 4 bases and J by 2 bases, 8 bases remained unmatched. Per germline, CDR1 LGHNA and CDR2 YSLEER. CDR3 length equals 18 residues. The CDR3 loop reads CASSLDRGRIAGANVLTF. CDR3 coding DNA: TGCGCCAGCAGCCTCGACAGGGGGCGCATCGCTGGGGCCAACGTCCTGACTTTC.

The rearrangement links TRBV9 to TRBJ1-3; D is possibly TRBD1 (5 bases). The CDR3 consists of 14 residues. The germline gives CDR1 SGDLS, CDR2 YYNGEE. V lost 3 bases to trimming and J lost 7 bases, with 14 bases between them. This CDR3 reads CASSGHTGFNTIYF. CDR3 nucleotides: TGTGCCAGCAGCGGACACACAGGTTTTAACACCATATATTTT.

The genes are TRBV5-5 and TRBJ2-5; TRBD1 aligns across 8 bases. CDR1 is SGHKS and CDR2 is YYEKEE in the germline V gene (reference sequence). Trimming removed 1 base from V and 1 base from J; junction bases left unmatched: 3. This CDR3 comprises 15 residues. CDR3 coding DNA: TGTGCCAGCAGCTTGTTCCAGGGGGCCCAAGAGACCCAGTACTTC. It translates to CASSLFQGAQETQYF.

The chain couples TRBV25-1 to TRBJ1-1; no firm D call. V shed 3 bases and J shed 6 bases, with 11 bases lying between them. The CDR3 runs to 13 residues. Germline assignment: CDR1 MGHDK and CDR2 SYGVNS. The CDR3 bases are TGTGCCAGCAGTGACGTCCGCGGCGCTGAAGCTTTCTTT. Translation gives CASSDVRGAEAFF.

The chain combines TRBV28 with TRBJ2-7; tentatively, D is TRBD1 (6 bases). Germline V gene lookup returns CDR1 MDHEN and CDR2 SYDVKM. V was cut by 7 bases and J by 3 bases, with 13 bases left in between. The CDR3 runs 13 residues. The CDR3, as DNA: TGTGCCAGCACCGAAACAGGGAGCTACGAGCAGTACTTC. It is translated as CASTETGSYEQYF.

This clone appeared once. The CDR3 here is CASGDSTNEKLFF. The DNA for the CDR3 is TGTGCCAGCGGAGACAGTACAAATGAAAAACTGTTTTTT. This chain links TRBV12-3 or TRBV12-4 with TRBJ1-4; D possibly corresponds to TRBD1 (5 bases). The V gene lost 8 bases and the J gene lost 5 bases, with 12 bases spanning the gap. CDR3 length equals 13 residues.

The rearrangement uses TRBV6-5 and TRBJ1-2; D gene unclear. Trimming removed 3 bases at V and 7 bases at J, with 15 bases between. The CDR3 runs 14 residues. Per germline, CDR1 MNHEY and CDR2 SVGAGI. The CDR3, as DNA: TGTGCCAGCAGTTATCTGGTTGAGGGAAGTGGCTACACCTTC. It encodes CASSYLVEGSGYTF.

CDR3 nucleotides: TGTGCCAGTACGGTGAGCGGAGACTCTGGAAACACCATATATTTT. Its protein is CASTVSGDSGNTIYF. The chain recombines TRBV19 with TRBJ1-3; D gene ambiguous. Per the germline V gene, CDR1 is LNHDA and CDR2 is SQIVND (reference sequence). Trimming shortened V by 7 bases and J by 0 bases, and 13 bases separated the two germline ends. The CDR3 runs to 15 residues.

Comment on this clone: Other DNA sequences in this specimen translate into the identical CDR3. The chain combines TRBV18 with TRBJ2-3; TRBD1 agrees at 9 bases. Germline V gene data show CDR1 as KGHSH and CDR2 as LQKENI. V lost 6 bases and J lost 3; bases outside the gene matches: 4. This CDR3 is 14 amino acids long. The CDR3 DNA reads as TGTGCCAGCTCCCCGGGACAGGGTACAGATACGCAGTATTTT. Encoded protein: CASSPGQGTDTQYF. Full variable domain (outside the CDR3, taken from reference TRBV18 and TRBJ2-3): NAGVMQNPRHLVRRRGQEARLRCSPMKGHSHVYWYRQLPEEGLKFMVYLQKENIIDESGMPKERFSAEFPKEGPSILRIQQVVRGDSAAYFCASSPGQGTDTQYFGPGTRLTVL.

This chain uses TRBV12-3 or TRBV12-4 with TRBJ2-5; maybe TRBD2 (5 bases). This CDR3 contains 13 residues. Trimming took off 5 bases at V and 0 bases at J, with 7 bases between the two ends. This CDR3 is CASSPGNQETQYF. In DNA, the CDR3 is TGTGCCAGCAGTCCGGGGAACCAAGAGACCCAGTACTTC.

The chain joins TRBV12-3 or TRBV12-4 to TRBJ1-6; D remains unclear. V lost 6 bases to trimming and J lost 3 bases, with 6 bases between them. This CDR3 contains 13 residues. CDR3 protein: CASRTYYNSPLHF. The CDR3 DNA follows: TGTGCCAGCAGGACATACTATAATTCACCCCTCCACTTT.

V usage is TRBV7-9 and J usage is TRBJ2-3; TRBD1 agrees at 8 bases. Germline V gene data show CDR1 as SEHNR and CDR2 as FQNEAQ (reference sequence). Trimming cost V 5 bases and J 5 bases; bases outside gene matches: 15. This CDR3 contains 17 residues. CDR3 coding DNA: TGTGCCAGCAGCCGTTTAGACACAAACACAGGGGGAGATACGCAGTATTTT. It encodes CASSRLDTNTGGDTQYF.

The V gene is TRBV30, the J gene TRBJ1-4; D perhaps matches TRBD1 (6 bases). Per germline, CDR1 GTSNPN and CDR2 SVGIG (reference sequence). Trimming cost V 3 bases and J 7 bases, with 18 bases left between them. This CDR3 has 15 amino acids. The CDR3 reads CAWSPPTGLSEKLFF. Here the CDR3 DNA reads TGTGCCTGGAGCCCCCCAACAGGGTTAAGTGAAAAACTGTTTTTT. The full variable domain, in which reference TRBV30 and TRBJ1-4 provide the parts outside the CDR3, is SQTIHQWPATLVQPVGSPLSLECTVEGTSNPNLYWYRQAAGRGLQLLFYSVGIGQISSEVPQNLSASRPQDRQFILSSKKLLLSDSGFYLCAWSPPTGLSEKLFFGSGTQLSVL.

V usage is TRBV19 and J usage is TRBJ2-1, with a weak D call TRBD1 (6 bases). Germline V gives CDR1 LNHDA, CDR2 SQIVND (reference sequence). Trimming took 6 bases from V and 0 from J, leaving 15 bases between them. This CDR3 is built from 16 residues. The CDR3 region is CASSGNRVSSYNEQFF. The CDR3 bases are TGTGCCAGTAGCGGGAACAGGGTGAGCTCCTACAATGAGCAGTTCTTC.

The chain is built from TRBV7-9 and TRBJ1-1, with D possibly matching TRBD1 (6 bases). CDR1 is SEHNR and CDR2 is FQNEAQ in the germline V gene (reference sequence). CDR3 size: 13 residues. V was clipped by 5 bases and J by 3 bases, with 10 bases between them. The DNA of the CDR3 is TGTGCCAGCAGCCCAGGGGCACACACTGAAGCTTTCTTT. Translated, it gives CASSPGAHTEAFF.

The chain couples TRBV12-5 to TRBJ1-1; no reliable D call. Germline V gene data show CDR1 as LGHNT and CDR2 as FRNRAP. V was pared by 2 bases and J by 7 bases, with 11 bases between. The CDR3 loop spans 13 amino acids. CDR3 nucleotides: TGTGCTAGTGGTTTGTTAGGGAGGGTTGAAGCTTTCTTT. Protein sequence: CASGLLGRVEAFF.

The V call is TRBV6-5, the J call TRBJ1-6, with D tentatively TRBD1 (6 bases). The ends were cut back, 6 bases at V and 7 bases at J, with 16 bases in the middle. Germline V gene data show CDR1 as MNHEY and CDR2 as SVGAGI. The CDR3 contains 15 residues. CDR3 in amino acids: CASSLEGELNSPLHF. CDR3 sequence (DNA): TGTGCCAGCAGCCTCGAGGGGGAGCTGAATTCACCCCTCCACTTT.